What follows is one T cell receptor (beta chain) and its context. Antigen specificity is unknown. This entry comes from a study of T cell responses to AZD1222 COVID-19 vaccine. Study observations and caveats: Clonal diversity may have been underestimated in mostly white British donors.

Generated by immunoSEQ multiplex PCR, the TCRdb table keeps only in-frame clones and is missing some. The repertoire holds fewer than 150,000 clones, with roughly 87% as singletons. The germline V and J ends were trimmed by 2 bases and 11 bases, with 10 bases remaining between them. This CDR3 spans 12 amino acids. Germline V CDR1 and CDR2: MNHNY, SVGAGI (reference sequence). This sequence was found in an adult in good health. The chain couples TRBV6-6 to TRBJ1-5; D ambiguous. The sequencing here drew on peripheral blood, taken on day 0 of AZD1222 vaccination. The CDR3 nucleotides read TGTGCCAGCAGTTACCGGGCGATGGCCCAGCATTTT. This translates into CASSYRAMAQHF.